The 25 T cell receptor beta chains reported below all come from one sample, sequenced in a study of human T cells and chemical hapten exposure. TCRdb redid the calling of the RACE reads with MiXCR, one entry per CDR3 protein. The sample has some 250,000 distinct CDR3 sequences; almost 8% are singletons. The time point here: pre-sensitization, week 0. The treatment: therapeutic diphenylcyclopropenone sensitization with weekly scalp DPC. This specimen was whole blood, taken in connection with sensitization to the hapten diphenylcyclopropenone (DPC). These receptors were taken from a young man with alopecia areata. Some clones in this sample may be carry-over from other donors' samples.

This sequence joins TRBV7-2 and TRBJ2-3; D is ambiguous. V was trimmed by 5 bases and J by 4 bases, leaving 10 bases between them. The CDR3 loop spans 13 amino acids. Looked up from germline, CDR1 is SGHTA and CDR2 is FQGNSA. The CDR3 region is CASSPRPSDTQYF. CDR3 coding DNA: TGTGCCAGCAGCCCACGACCGTCAGATACGCAGTATTTT.

The table lists this clonotype with many counts. The CDR3 reads CSASPGGDSPLHF. In DNA form, the CDR3 reads TGCAGTGCTAGTCCGGGGGGAGATTCACCCCTCCACTTT. The chain recombines TRBV20-1 with TRBJ1-6; maybe TRBD1 (5 bases). The V end was cut by 3 bases, the J end by 8 bases, with 11 bases between. This CDR3 region has 13 residues. Germline values: CDR1 DFQATT, CDR2 SNEGSKA (reference sequence).

A note on this clonotype: This may be a read error: a much more frequent sequence differs by one nucleotide. The rearrangement uses TRBV12-3 or TRBV12-4 and TRBJ1-1; TRBD1 matches at 9 bases. This CDR3 has 15 amino acids. The CDR3 DNA reads as TGTGCCAGCAGCCGATGGACAGGGGTGAAGACTGAAGCTTTCTTT. Translating gives CASSRWTGVKTEAFF.

This clonotype was seen a handful of times. The rearrangement uses TRBV27 and TRBJ2-1; D is unresolved. The CDR3 sequence is 16 residues long. The germline V gene has CDR1 MNHEY and CDR2 SMNVEV (reference sequence). V lost 3 bases, J lost 0 bases, and 12 bases lay in between. Here the CDR3 DNA reads TGTGCCAGCAGTTTCCCGGGTTCGAGCTCCTACAATGAGCAGTTCTTC. Protein product: CASSFPGSSSYNEQFF.

J is TRBJ2-7 and V is TRBV7-9, with TRBD1 matching 8 bases. Germline CDR1 and CDR2: SEHNR and FQNEAQ (reference sequence). The CDR3 is 12 amino acids. J lost 6 bases, V lost 5 bases, and 3 bases had no gene match. CDR3 in DNA: TGTGCCAGCAGCGCGACAGGGGCCGAGCAGTACTTC. Translated, it gives CASSATGAEQYF. Combining the CDR3 with reference TRBV7-9 and TRBJ2-7 gives the whole variable domain DTGVSQNPRHKITKRGQNVTFRCDPISEHNRLYWYRQTLGQGPEFLTYFQNEAQLEKSRLLSDRFSAERPKGSFSTLEIQRTEQGDSAMYLCASSATGAEQYFGPGTRLTVT.

This clonotype was found a few times. The chain carries TRBV7-8 and TRBJ2-1; D is possibly TRBD1 or TRBD2 (6 bases each). The V and J ends lost 9 bases and 4 bases respectively, with 19 bases between them. CDR1 is SGHVS and CDR2 is FQNEAQ in the germline V gene. The CDR3 sequence is 15 residues long. The CDR3 nucleotides read TGTGCCAGTATGAACCGGGGGCAGAAGTACAATGAGCAGTTCTTC. Its translation is CASMNRGQKYNEQFF.

This clonotype was counted only a few times. The rearrangement uses TRBV18 and TRBJ2-5; D is undetermined. The CDR3 has 13 amino acids. Germline V gives CDR1 KGHSH, CDR2 LQKENI. V lost 8 bases and J 2 bases, leaving 12 bases between the germline ends. The DNA for the CDR3 is TGTGCCAGCCGCGAGCTTTCACAAGAGACCCAGTACTTC. This encodes CASRELSQETQYF.

This clonotype was seen ten or more times. The chain has TRBV29-1 and TRBJ1-4; unclear D gene. This CDR3 comprises 16 residues. The V gene lost 4 bases and the J gene lost 6 bases, with 21 bases spanning the gap. Germline assignment: CDR1 SQVTM and CDR2 ANQGSEA. CDR3 sequence: CSVGGLAGPEDEKLFF. CDR3 sequence (DNA): TGCAGCGTTGGTGGGTTAGCCGGACCGGAGGATGAAAAACTGTTTTTT.

The J gene is TRBJ1-5, the V gene TRBV4-3; no reliable D call. CDR3 length: 16 amino acids. V lost 0 bases, J lost 3 bases, and 12 bases lay in between. CDR1 and CDR2 from the germline V gene are LGHNA and YSLEER. This CDR3 reads CASSQDLSGPNQPQHF. CDR3 DNA sequence: TGCGCCAGCAGCCAAGATCTATCAGGCCCCAATCAGCCCCAGCATTTT.

This clonotype has just a few counts. The V call is TRBV6-5, the J call TRBJ1-2; TRBD1 matches at 7 bases. CDR1 and CDR2 (germline): MNHEY, SVGAGI. The V and J ends lost 5 bases and 1 base, in that order; junction bases with no gene match: 13. CDR3 length: 17 residues. This chain's CDR3 is CASSKAGTVIVNYGYTF. Here the CDR3 DNA reads TGTGCCAGCAGTAAAGCCGGGACAGTAATAGTTAACTATGGCTACACCTTC.

In its sample, this clonotype was seen a few times. CDR3 nucleotide sequence: TGTGCCAGCAGCTATCTAACAGGGACGGAGACCCAGTACTTC. The encoded protein is CASSYLTGTETQYF. V gene TRBV7-9 combines with J gene TRBJ2-5; possible D gene TRBD1, 6 bases. The germline V gene encodes CDR1 SEHNR and CDR2 FQNEAQ (reference sequence). V was pared by 4 bases and J by 5 bases, with 14 bases between. The CDR3 length is 14 residues.

This clonotype turned up a few times. The J gene is TRBJ2-3, the V gene TRBV20-1, with D tentatively TRBD1 (6 bases). The CDR3 runs to 13 residues. The ends were cut back, 1 base at V and 3 bases at J, with 8 bases in the middle. Germline V gene data show CDR1 as DFQATT and CDR2 as SNEGSKA (reference sequence). CDR3 bases: TGCAGTGCTAGAGTGCAGGGGACAGATACGCAGTATTTT. It specifies CSARVQGTDTQYF.

The V and J genes are TRBV2 and TRBJ2-5; the D gene is possibly TRBD2 (5 bases). The germline V and J ends were trimmed by 6 bases and 9 bases, with 14 bases remaining between them. The CDR3 runs to 12 residues. CDR1 is SNHLY and CDR2 is FYNNEI in the germline V gene. CDR3 loop: CASRKSRRAQYF. The CDR3 nucleotides are TGTGCCAGCAGGAAGTCACGGCGGGCCCAGTACTTC.

The V gene is TRBV9, the J gene TRBJ2-5, with D possibly TRBD1 on 5 matching bases. Trimming removed 3 bases from V and 5 bases from J, with 8 bases in between. The CDR3 contains 12 residues. Per germline, CDR1 SGDLS and CDR2 YYNGEE. The CDR3 region is CASSGYRETQYF. In DNA, the CDR3 is TGTGCCAGCAGCGGATACAGGGAGACCCAGTACTTC.

This clonotype was picked up many times. The chain links TRBV12-3 or TRBV12-4 to TRBJ1-5; D remains unclear. This CDR3 contains 15 residues. V was trimmed by 2 bases and J by 4 bases, leaving 12 bases between them. Here the CDR3 DNA reads TGTGCCAGCAGTTTATTTGACATTCAGAATCAGCCCCAGCATTTT. Protein sequence: CASSLFDIQNQPQHF.

The table lists this clonotype with many counts. The chain has TRBV6-6 and TRBJ2-1; 9 nucleotides match TRBD1. The CDR3 is made up of 15 amino acids. Germline-derived CDR1 and CDR2 are MNHNY and SVGAGI (reference sequence). J lost 7 bases, V lost 7 bases, and 11 bases had no gene match. This chain's CDR3 is CASILGGQGNNEQFF. The DNA of the CDR3 is TGTGCCAGCATCCTTGGGGGACAGGGTAATAATGAGCAGTTCTTC.

The chain combines TRBV28 with TRBJ1-5; D may be TRBD1 (6 bases). The germline V gene has CDR1 MDHEN and CDR2 SYDVKM. The CDR3 is made up of 15 amino acids. V lost 6 bases, J lost 3 bases, and 15 bases lay in between. The CDR3 sequence: CASSTSGAANQPQHF. In DNA, the CDR3 is TGTGCCAGCAGCACATCAGGGGCCGCCAATCAGCCCCAGCATTTT. The full variable domain, with the rest looked up from reference TRBV28 and TRBJ1-5, is DVKVTQSSRYLVKRTGEKVFLECVQDMDHENMFWYRQDPGLGLRLIYFSYDVKMKEKGDIPEGYSVSREKKERFSLILESASTNQTSMYLCASSTSGAANQPQHFGDGTRLSIL.

This clonotype was observed many times. The chain joins TRBV7-3 to TRBJ2-6; no firm D call. From germline, CDR1 is SGHTA and CDR2 FQGTGA. V dropped 4 bases and J dropped 4 bases, with 14 bases sitting between them. The CDR3 is 16 amino acids. The chain's CDR3 is CASSSRSLPGANVLTF. CDR3 DNA sequence: TGTGCCAGCAGCTCCCGATCTCTACCGGGGGCCAACGTCCTGACTTTC.

The sample holds many counts of this clonotype. The chain has TRBV7-9 and TRBJ1-2; D unresolved. V was cut by 1 base and J by 4 bases, with 7 bases left in between. The germline V gene has CDR1 SEHNR and CDR2 FQNEAQ (reference sequence). CDR3 length equals 13 residues. DNA of the CDR3: TGTGCCAGCAGCTTAGAACGGGCCTATGGCTACACCTTC. The encoded protein is CASSLERAYGYTF.

This clonotype was detected only a few times. The rearrangement links TRBV4-1 to TRBJ1-5; the D gene is possibly TRBD1 (6 bases). V was cut by 3 bases and J by 4 bases, with 13 bases left in between. Germline loops: CDR1 MGHRA, CDR2 YSYEKL. The CDR3 has 15 amino acids. The CDR3 protein is CASSHATGMNQPQHF. DNA for the CDR3: TGCGCCAGCAGCCATGCCACAGGGATGAATCAGCCCCAGCATTTT.

This clonotype has only a few counts. The rearrangement joins TRBV2 to TRBJ1-1, with 11 nucleotides matching TRBD1. V was pared by 4 bases and J by 3 bases, with 4 bases of the junction left unmatched. The CDR3 is made up of 15 amino acids. Germline lookup yields CDR1 SNHLY and CDR2 FYNNEI. The CDR3 DNA is TGTGCCAGCAGTGGGGACAGGGGGAAGGACACTGAAGCTTTCTTT. This sequence encodes CASSGDRGKDTEAFF.

This clonotype showed up just a few times. CDR3 in amino acids: CASSSSGQGHGYTF. The CDR3 nucleotides read TGTGCCAGCAGCTCTTCCGGACAGGGCCATGGCTACACCTTC. The chain carries TRBV13 and TRBJ1-2; 8 nucleotides agree with TRBD1. CDR1 and CDR2 (germline): PRHDT, FYEKMQ (reference sequence). The V and J ends lost 4 bases and 6 bases, in that order; junction bases with no gene match: 7. The length of the CDR3 is 14 residues.

The chain combines TRBV5-4 with TRBJ2-7; 7 bases agree with TRBD1. With V trimmed by 5 bases and J by 0 bases, 8 bases remained unmatched. Germline V gene sequence: CDR1 SGHNT, CDR2 YYREEE (reference sequence). The CDR3 extends over 15 amino acids. For the CDR3, the DNA is TGTGCCAGCAGAATGGGACAGAAGAGCTCCTACGAGCAGTACTTC. It yields the protein CASRMGQKSSYEQYF.

The chain has TRBV29-1 and TRBJ2-1; D uncertain. The CDR3 contains 11 residues. The ends were cut back, 8 bases at V and 7 bases at J, with 12 bases in the middle. CDR1 and CDR2 (germline): SQVTM, ANQGSEA. DNA of the CDR3: TGCAGCTTTAACAAAGGGAATGAGCAGTTCTTC. Its translation is CSFNKGNEQFF.

This clonotype has more than one count but fewer than ten. This chain joins TRBV9 and TRBJ2-3, with 8 bases lining up with TRBD2. V lost 4 bases, J lost 6 bases, and 13 bases stayed unmatched. The CDR3 sequence is 16 residues long. Germline V CDR1 and CDR2: SGDLS, YYNGEE. CDR3 amino acids: CASSPAFARGVDTQYF. Written as DNA, the CDR3 is TGTGCCAGCAGCCCCGCTTTCGCGCGGGGGGTCGATACGCAGTATTTT.